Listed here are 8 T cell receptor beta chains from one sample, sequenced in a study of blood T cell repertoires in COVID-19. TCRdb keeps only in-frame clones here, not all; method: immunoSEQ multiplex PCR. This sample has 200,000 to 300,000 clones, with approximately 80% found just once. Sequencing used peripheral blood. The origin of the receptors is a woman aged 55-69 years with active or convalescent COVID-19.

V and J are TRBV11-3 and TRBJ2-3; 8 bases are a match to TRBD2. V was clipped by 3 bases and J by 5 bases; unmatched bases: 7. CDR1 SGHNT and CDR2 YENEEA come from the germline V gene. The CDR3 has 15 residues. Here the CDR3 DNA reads TGTGCCAGCAGCTTTGGGCTAGCGGGCGGAGATACGCAGTATTTT. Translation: CASSFGLAGGDTQYF.

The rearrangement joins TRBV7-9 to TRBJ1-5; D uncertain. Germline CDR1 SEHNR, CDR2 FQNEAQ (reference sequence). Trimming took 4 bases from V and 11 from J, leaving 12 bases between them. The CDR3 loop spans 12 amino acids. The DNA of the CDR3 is TGTGCCAGCAGCTCCGGAGAATTATCCCAGCATTTT. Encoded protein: CASSSGELSQHF.

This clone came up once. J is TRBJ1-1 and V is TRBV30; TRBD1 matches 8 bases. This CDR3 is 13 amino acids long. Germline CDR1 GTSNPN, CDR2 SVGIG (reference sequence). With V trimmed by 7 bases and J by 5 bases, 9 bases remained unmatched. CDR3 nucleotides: TGTGCCTCTAACAGGGGGGTTGAGACTGAAGCTTTCTTT. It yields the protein CASNRGVETEAFF. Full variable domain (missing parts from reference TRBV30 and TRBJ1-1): SQTIHQWPATLVQPVGSPLSLECTVEGTSNPNLYWYRQAAGRGLQLLFYSVGIGQISSEVPQNLSASRPQDRQFILSSKKLLLSDSGFYLCASNRGVETEAFFGQGTRLTVV.

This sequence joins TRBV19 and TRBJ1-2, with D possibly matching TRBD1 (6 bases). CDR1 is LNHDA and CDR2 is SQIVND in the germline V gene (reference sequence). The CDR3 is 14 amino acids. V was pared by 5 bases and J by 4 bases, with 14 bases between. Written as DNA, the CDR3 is TGTGCCAGTAGTGGGGGCAGCTCGCCCTATGGCTACACCTTC. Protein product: CASSGGSSPYGYTF.

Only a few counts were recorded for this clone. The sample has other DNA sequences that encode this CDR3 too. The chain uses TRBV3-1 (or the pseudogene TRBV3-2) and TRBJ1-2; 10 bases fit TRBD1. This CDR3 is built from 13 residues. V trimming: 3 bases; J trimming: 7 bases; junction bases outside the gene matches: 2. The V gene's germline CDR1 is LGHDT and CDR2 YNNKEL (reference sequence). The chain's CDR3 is CASSQGTGVGYTF. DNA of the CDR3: TGTGCCAGCAGCCAGGGGACAGGGGTTGGCTACACCTTC.

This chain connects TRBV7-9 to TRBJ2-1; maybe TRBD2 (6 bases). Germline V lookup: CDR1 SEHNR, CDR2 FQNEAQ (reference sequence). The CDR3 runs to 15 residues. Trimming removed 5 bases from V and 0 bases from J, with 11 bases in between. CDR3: CASSPRRGSYNEQFF. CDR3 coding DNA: TGTGCCAGCAGCCCCCGGAGGGGCTCCTACAATGAGCAGTTCTTC.

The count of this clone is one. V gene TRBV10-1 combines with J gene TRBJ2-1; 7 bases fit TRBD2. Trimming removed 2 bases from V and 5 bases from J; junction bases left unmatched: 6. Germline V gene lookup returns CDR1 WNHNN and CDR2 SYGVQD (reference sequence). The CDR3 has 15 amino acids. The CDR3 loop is CASSEGKRDHNEQFF. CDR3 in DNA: TGCGCCAGCAGTGAGGGTAAGCGGGACCACAATGAGCAGTTCTTC.

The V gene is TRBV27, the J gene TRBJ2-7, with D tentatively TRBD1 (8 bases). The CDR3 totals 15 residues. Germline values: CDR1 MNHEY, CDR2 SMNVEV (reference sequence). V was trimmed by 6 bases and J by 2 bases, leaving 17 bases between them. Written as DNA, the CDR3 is TGTGCCAGCAGCCGACAGGGGAGGGACCCCTACGAGCAGTACTTC. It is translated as CASSRQGRDPYEQYF.